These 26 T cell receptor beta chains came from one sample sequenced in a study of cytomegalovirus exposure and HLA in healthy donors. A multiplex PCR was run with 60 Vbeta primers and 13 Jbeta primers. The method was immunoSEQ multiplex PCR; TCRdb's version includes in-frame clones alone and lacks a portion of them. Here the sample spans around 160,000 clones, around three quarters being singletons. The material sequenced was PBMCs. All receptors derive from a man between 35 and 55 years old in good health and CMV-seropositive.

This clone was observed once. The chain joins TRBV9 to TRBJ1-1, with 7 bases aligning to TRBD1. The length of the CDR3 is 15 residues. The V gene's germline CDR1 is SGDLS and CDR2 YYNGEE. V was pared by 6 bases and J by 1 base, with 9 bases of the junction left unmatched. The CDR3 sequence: CASTPPQGPNTEAFF. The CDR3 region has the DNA TGTGCCAGCACCCCCCCACAGGGGCCGAACACTGAAGCTTTCTTT.

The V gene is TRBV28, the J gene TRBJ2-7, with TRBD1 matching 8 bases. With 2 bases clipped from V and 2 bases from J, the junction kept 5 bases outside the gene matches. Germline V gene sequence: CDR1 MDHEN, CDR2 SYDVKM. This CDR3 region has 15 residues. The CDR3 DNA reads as TGTGCCAGCAGTTTACCCGGGACAGGCACCTACGAGCAGTACTTC. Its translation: CASSLPGTGTYEQYF.

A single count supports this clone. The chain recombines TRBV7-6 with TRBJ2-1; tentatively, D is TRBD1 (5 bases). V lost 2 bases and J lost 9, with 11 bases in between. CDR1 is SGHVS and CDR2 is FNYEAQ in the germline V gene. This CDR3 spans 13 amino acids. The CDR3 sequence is CASSLSLRGEQFF. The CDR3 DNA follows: TGTGCCAGCAGCTTAAGTCTAAGGGGTGAGCAGTTCTTC.

CDR3 in DNA: TGTGCCAGCTCGACACTAGCGGTCAGCACAGATACGCAGTATTTT. This sequence encodes CASSTLAVSTDTQYF. The chain is built from TRBV27 and TRBJ2-3, with 8 positions matching TRBD2. CDR1 is MNHEY, CDR2 SMNVEV, per germline (reference sequence). The CDR3 is made up of 15 amino acids. The V and J ends lost 8 bases and 0 bases, in that order; junction bases with no gene match: 7.

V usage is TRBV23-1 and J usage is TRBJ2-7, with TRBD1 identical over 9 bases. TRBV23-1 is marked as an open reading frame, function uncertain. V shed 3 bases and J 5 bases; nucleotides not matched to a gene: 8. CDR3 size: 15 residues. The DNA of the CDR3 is TGCGCCAGCAGTCATCCCCGGGACAGGGCCCACGAGCAGTACTTC. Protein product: CASSHPRDRAHEQYF.

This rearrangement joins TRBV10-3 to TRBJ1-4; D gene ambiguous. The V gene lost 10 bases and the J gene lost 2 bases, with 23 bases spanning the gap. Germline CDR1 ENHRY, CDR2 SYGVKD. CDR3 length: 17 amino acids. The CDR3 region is CATRGGSGQATNEKLFF. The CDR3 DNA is TGTGCCACCCGAGGAGGCTCCGGTCAGGCGACTAATGAAAAACTGTTTTTT.

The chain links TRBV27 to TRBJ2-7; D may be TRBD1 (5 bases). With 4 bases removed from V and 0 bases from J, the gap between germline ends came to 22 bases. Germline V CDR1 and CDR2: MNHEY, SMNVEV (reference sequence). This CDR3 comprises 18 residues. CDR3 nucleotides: TGTGCCAGCAGTTCAATTTTCCCGGAGACAGTAAGCTCCTACGAGCAGTACTTC. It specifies CASSSIFPETVSSYEQYF.

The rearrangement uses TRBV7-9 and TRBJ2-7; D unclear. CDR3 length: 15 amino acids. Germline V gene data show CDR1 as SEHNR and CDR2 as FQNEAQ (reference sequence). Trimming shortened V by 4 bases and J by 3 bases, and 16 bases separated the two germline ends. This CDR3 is CASSSPRQTYYEQYF. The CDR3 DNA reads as TGTGCCAGCAGCTCCCCTCGACAAACCTACTACGAGCAGTACTTC. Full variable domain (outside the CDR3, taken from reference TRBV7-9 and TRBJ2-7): DTGVSQNPRHKITKRGQNVTFRCDPISEHNRLYWYRQTLGQGPEFLTYFQNEAQLEKSRLLSDRFSAERPKGSFSTLEIQRTEQGDSAMYLCASSSPRQTYYEQYFGPGTRLTVT.

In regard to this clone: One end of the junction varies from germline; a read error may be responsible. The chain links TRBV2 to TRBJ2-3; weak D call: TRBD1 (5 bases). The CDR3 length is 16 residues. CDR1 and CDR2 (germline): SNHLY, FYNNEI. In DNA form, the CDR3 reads TGTGCCAGCACTGAAAGGGGATCCTATAGCACAGATACGCAGTATTTT. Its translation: CASTERGSYSTDTQYF.

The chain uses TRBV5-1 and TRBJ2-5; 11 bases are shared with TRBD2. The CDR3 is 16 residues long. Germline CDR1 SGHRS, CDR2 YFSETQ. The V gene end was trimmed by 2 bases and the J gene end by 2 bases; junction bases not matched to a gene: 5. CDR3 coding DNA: TGCGCCAGCAGCTTAACTAGCGGGAGAGGGCAAGAGACCCAGTACTTC. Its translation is CASSLTSGRGQETQYF.

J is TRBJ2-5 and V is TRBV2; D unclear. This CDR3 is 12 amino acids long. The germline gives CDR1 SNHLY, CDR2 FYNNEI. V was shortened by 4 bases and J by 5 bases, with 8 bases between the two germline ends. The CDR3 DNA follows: TGTGCCAGCAGTGGAATAGAGGAGACCCAGTACTTC. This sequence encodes CASSGIEETQYF.

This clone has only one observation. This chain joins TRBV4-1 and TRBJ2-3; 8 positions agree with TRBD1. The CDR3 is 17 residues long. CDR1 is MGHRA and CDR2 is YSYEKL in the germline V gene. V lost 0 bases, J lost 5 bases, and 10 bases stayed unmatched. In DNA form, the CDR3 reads TGCGCCAGCAGCCAAGATAAGGGCAGGGGGCAAAAAGATACGCAGTATTTT. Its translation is CASSQDKGRGQKDTQYF.

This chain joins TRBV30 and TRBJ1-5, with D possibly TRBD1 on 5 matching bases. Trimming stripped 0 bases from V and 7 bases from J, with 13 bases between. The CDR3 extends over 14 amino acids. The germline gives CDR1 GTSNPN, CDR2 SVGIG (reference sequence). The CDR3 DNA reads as TGTGCCTGGAGTGTGGGGCCGGTCGGGCAGCCCCAGCATTTT. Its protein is CAWSVGPVGQPQHF.

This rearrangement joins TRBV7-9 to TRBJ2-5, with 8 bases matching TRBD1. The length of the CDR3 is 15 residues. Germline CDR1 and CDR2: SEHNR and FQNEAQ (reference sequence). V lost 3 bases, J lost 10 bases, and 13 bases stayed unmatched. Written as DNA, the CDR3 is TGTGCCAGCAGCTTTCTACCGGACAGGGAAGCGGACCAGTACTTC. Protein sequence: CASSFLPDREADQYF.

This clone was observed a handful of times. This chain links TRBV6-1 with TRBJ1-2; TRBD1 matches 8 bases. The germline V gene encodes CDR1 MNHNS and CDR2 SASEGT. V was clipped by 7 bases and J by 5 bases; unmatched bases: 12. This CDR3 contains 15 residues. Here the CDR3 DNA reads TGTGCCAGCAAACAGACCGGGACAGGCGTATATGGCTACACCTTC. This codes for CASKQTGTGVYGYTF.

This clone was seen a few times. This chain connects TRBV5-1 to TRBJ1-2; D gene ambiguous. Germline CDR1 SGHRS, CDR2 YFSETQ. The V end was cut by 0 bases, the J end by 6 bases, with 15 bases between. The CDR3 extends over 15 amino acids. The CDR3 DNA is TGCGCCAGCAGCTTGGTCCCGGATGCGGTAAATGGCTACACCTTC. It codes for CASSLVPDAVNGYTF.

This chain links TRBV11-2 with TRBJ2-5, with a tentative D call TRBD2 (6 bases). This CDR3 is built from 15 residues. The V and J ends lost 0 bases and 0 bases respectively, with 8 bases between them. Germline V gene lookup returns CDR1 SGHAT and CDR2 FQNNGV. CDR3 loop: CASSLDWGDQETQYF. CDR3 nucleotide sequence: TGTGCCAGCAGCTTAGATTGGGGGGACCAAGAGACCCAGTACTTC.

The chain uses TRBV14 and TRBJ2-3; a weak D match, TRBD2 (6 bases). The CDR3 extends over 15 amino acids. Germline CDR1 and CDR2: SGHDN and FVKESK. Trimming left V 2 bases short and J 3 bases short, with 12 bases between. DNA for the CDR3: TGTGCCAGCAGCCAATGGCTAGCGAAGACAGATACGCAGTATTTT. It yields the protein CASSQWLAKTDTQYF.

The CDR3 sequence is CAWKEGWEGYGYTF. The CDR3 DNA reads as TGTGCCTGGAAAGAGGGGTGGGAGGGATATGGCTACACCTTC. The rearrangement joins TRBV30 to TRBJ1-2, with D perhaps matching TRBD1 (5 bases). Germline CDR1 is GTSNPN and CDR2 is SVGIG (reference sequence). The CDR3 runs 14 residues. With 4 bases removed from V and 5 bases from J, the gap between germline ends came to 17 bases.

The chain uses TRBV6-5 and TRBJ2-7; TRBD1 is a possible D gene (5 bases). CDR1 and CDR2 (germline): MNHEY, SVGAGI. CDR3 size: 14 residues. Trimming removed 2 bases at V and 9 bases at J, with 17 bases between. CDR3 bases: TGTGCCAGCAGTTACGGGGCAGACAAGACGTGGCAGTACTTC. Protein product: CASSYGADKTWQYF.

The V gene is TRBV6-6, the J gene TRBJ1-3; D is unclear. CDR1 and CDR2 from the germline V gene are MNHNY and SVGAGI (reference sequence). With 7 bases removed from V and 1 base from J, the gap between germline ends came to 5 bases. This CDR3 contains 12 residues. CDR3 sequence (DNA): TGTGCCAGCACCCATTCTGGAAACACCATATATTTT. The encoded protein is CASTHSGNTIYF.

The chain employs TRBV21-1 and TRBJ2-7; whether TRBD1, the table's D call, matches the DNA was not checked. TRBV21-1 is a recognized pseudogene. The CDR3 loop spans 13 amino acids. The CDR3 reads CASSRRTVSEQYF. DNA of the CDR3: TGTGCCAGCAGCAGAAGGACAGTAAGCGAGCAGTACTTC.

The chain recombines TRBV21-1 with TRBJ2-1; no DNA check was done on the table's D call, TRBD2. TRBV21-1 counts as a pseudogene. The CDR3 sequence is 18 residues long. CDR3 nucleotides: TGTGCCAGCAGCAAGGGACTAGCGGGAGCCCCTCGGCACCATGAGCAGTTCTTC. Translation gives CASSKGLAGAPRHHEQFF.

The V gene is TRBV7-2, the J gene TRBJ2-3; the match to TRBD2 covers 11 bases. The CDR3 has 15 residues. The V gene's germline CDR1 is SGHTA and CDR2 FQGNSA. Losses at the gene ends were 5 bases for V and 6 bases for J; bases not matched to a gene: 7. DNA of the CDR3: TGTGCCAGCAGCGCCACTAGCGGGAGTTTTGATACGCAGTATTTT. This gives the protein CASSATSGSFDTQYF. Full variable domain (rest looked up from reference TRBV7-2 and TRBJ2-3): GAGVSQSPSNKVTEKGKDVELRCDPISGHTALYWYRQSLGQGLEFLIYFQGNSAPDKSGLPSDRFSAERTGGSVSTLTIQRTQQEDSAVYLCASSATSGSFDTQYFGPGTRLTVL.

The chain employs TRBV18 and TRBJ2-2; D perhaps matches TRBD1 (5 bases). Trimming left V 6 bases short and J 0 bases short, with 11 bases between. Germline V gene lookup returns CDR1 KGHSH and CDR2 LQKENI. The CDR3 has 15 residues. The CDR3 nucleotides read TGTGCCAGCTCCAAAGACAGTACGAACACCGGGGAGCTGTTTTTT. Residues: CASSKDSTNTGELFF.

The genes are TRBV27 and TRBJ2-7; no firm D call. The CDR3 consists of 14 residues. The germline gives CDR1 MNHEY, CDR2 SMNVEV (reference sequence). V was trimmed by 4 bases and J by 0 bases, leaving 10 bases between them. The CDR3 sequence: CASSSTDSSYEQYF. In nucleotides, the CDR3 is TGTGCCAGCAGTTCGACTGATAGCTCCTACGAGCAGTACTTC.